The 15 T cell receptor beta chains listed next were all sequenced from one sample in a study of CD8 T cells in ankylosing spondylitis. Findings of the study overall: Within ankylosing spondylitis blood, a TCR beta motif made up of eight highly homologous variants appeared to be characteristic.

Their cognate antigens are unknown. TCRdb ran MiXCR on the 5' RACE reads and lists one entry per CDR3 protein. The sample includes over 700,000 distinct CDR3 sequences, around 20% of them seen just once. What was sequenced was blood, either unsorted or a sorted T cell fraction (not recorded which). The receptors stem from a male donor with ankylosing spondylitis.

V is TRBV7-2 and J is TRBJ2-1; 8 nucleotides align to TRBD2. V was clipped by 7 bases and J by 0 bases; unmatched bases: 5. CDR1 and CDR2 from the germline V gene are SGHTA and FQGNSA. The CDR3 spans 15 residues. The CDR3, as DNA: TGTGCCAGCACTCTAGCGGGCAGCTCCTACAATGAGCAGTTCTTC. Protein sequence: CASTLAGSSYNEQFF.

This clonotype was picked up a small number of times. This chain links TRBV12-3 or TRBV12-4 with TRBJ2-7, with 7 bases identical to TRBD1. The V segment lost 4 bases and the J segment 2 bases; nucleotides outside the gene matches: 11. This CDR3 is 16 amino acids long. CDR3 region: CASSYPITGTAYEQYF. In nucleotides, the CDR3 is TGTGCCAGCAGTTATCCAATCACCGGGACAGCCTACGAGCAGTACTTC.

The chain uses TRBV5-6 and TRBJ2-2, with 10 bases fitting TRBD1. CDR1 and CDR2 from the germline V gene are SGHDT and YYEEEE. J lost 7 bases, V lost 4 bases, and 7 bases had no gene match. The CDR3 runs to 15 residues. The CDR3 DNA reads TGTGCCAGCAGCGACGGGACAGGGGTTAACGGGGAGCTGTTTTTT. Amino acid sequence: CASSDGTGVNGELFF.

This chain links TRBV7-9 with TRBJ2-3; D is unresolved. CDR3 length: 14 amino acids. Per germline, CDR1 SEHNR and CDR2 FQNEAQ (reference sequence). Deletions cut 4 bases from V and 2 bases from J, with 10 bases between. CDR3 loop: CASSSNYLTDTQYF. Here the CDR3 DNA reads TGTGCCAGCAGCTCAAACTACCTCACAGATACGCAGTATTTT.

The chain joins TRBV9 to TRBJ2-7; a possible D gene is TRBD1 (5 bases). Deletions cut 3 bases from V and 2 bases from J, with 15 bases between. The CDR3 covers 15 residues. The germline V gene encodes CDR1 SGDLS and CDR2 YYNGEE. The CDR3 coding sequence is TGTGCCAGCAGCGCCCAGGGCCAAGGGCCCTACGAGCAGTACTTC. Protein sequence: CASSAQGQGPYEQYF. The full variable domain, completed using reference TRBV9 and TRBJ2-7, is DSGVTQTPKHLITATGQRVTLRCSPRSGDLSVYWYQQSLDQGLQFLIQYYNGEERAKGNILERFSAQQFPDLHSELNLSSLELGDSALYFCASSAQGQGPYEQYFGPGTRLTVT.

This clonotype was recorded a few times. The J gene is TRBJ2-7, the V gene TRBV7-9; D is possibly TRBD2 (6 bases). Trimming removed 3 bases from V and 0 bases from J, with 12 bases in between. Germline V CDR1 and CDR2: SEHNR, FQNEAQ (reference sequence). The CDR3 extends over 15 amino acids. CDR3 sequence: CASSLDGGVSYEQYF. The DNA of the CDR3 is TGTGCCAGCAGCTTGGATGGAGGGGTCTCCTACGAGCAGTACTTC.

This clonotype was observed a handful of times. The chain joins TRBV4-1 to TRBJ1-5; no definite D call. This CDR3 is 13 amino acids long. The germline CDR1 and CDR2 sequences are MGHRA and YSYEKL. The germline V and J ends were trimmed by 3 bases and 6 bases, with 9 bases remaining between them. Here the CDR3 reads CASSHTGVQPQHF. CDR3 DNA sequence: TGCGCCAGCAGCCATACTGGGGTTCAGCCCCAGCATTTT.

This clonotype was counted only a few times. V is TRBV4-1 and J is TRBJ1-2; unclear D gene. The CDR3 covers 16 residues. With 1 base removed from V and 6 bases from J, the gap between germline ends came to 18 bases. Germline lookup yields CDR1 MGHRA and CDR2 YSYEKL. The CDR3 coding sequence is TGCGCCAGCAGCCAAGTTTCCGGGCAGGTCGGAGATGGCTACACCTTC. Residues: CASSQVSGQVGDGYTF.

This sequence joins TRBV5-6 and TRBJ1-5; D uncertain. Per germline, CDR1 SGHDT and CDR2 YYEEEE. V was cut by 3 bases and J by 2 bases, with 18 bases left in between. The CDR3 runs 17 residues. DNA of the CDR3: TGTGCCAGCAGCTCTCGGACGACGGGGATTGGCAATCAGCCCCAGCATTTT. Amino acids: CASSSRTTGIGNQPQHF.

This chain joins TRBV11-2 and TRBJ1-6; D ambiguous. The V gene lost 6 bases and the J gene lost 11 bases, with 11 bases spanning the gap. Germline CDR1 SGHAT, CDR2 FQNNGV. CDR3 length: 12 residues. CDR3 sequence (DNA): TGTGCCAGCAGTCGCTTTGACACACCCCTCCACTTT. This encodes CASSRFDTPLHF.

This rearrangement joins TRBV12-3 or TRBV12-4 to TRBJ2-2; TRBD2 matches at 7 bases. There are 16 residues in the CDR3. V trimming: 5 bases; J trimming: 4 bases; junction bases outside the gene matches: 10. The DNA of the CDR3 is TGTGCCAGCAGTCTTAGGAGGCGGGGGTTCACCGGGGAGCTGTTTTTT. It encodes CASSLRRRGFTGELFF.

The chain is built from TRBV20-1 and TRBJ1-1; D unresolved. V lost 2 bases and J 1 base, leaving 11 bases between the germline ends. The CDR3 has 14 residues. Per germline, CDR1 DFQATT and CDR2 SNEGSKA (reference sequence). The CDR3 loop is CSARRVGENTEAFF. As DNA, the CDR3 is TGCAGTGCTAGAAGAGTAGGAGAGAACACTGAAGCTTTCTTT.

V and J are TRBV24-1 and TRBJ2-1; perhaps D is TRBD1 or TRBD2 (5 bases each). Trimming pared 4 bases from V and 0 bases from J, leaving 12 bases between. The CDR3 is 16 residues long. CDR1 and CDR2 from the germline V gene are KGHDR and SFDVKD. CDR3 sequence (DNA): TGTGCCACCAGTGACCGAGGGGCTGACTCCTACAATGAGCAGTTCTTC. Translating gives CATSDRGADSYNEQFF.

The chain couples TRBV20-1 to TRBJ2-1, with D possibly being TRBD1 or TRBD2 (5 bases each). The CDR3 is 16 amino acids. The germline V and J ends were trimmed by 1 base and 6 bases, with 19 bases remaining between them. Germline CDR1 and CDR2: DFQATT and SNEGSKA (reference sequence). CDR3 sequence reads: CSARAQLGPFGNEQFF. The CDR3 DNA sequence: TGCAGTGCTAGAGCTCAGCTGGGACCATTTGGCAATGAGCAGTTCTTC.

Only a few counts were recorded for this clonotype. In DNA form, the CDR3 reads TGTGCCAGCAGCTTAGTCCTGCCACAGTCCCAAGAGACCCAGTACTTC. Amino acids: CASSLVLPQSQETQYF. V and J are TRBV11-2 and TRBJ2-5; no clear D gene. The CDR3 consists of 16 residues. The germline gives CDR1 SGHAT, CDR2 FQNNGV. V was pared by 1 base and J by 1 base, with 13 bases between. The whole variable domain, remainder taken from reference TRBV11-2 and TRBJ2-5, is EAGVAQSPRYKIIEKRQSVAFWCNPISGHATLYWYQQILGQGPKLLIQFQNNGVVDDSQLPKDRFSAERLKGVDSTLKIQPAKLEDSAVYLCASSLVLPQSQETQYFGPGTRLLVL.